This section outlines one T cell receptor (beta chain) sequence together with its context. Its antigen is as yet unknown. This sample is part of a study of CD8+CD57+ T cells in acquired aplastic anemia. The overall study: Sorted CD4+ and CD8+ cells yielded DNA averaging approximately 3.5 ug. CD4+ cell libraries from healthy donors averaged approximately 10 million reads. Study findings and constraints: For CD8+ Simpson's diversity, patients and controls showed no significant difference. There were roughly 28 CD8+ CDR3 sequences that occurred in both patients and controls.

TCR beta VDJ and CDR3 were profiled, and genomic DNA was the template. TCRdb used MiXCR to reprocess the reads, holding one entry per CDR3 protein. The table has 65,000 or so distinct CDR3 sequences, about 54% seen once. The CDR3 extends over 14 amino acids. The V end lost 3 bases, the J end lost 2 bases, and 9 bases lay between the germline ends. Germline lookup yields CDR1 MNHEY and CDR2 SVGAGI. The specimen was sorted CD4+, CD8+, or CD8+CD57+ T cells (not recorded which) from PBMCs. The clonotype was recovered from a human donor in good health, serving as a control. The chain joins TRBV6-5 to TRBJ2-3; no definite D call. The CDR3 DNA follows: TGTGCCAGCAGTTATACAGTCTCCACAGATACGCAGTATTTT. Its translation: CASSYTVSTDTQYF.